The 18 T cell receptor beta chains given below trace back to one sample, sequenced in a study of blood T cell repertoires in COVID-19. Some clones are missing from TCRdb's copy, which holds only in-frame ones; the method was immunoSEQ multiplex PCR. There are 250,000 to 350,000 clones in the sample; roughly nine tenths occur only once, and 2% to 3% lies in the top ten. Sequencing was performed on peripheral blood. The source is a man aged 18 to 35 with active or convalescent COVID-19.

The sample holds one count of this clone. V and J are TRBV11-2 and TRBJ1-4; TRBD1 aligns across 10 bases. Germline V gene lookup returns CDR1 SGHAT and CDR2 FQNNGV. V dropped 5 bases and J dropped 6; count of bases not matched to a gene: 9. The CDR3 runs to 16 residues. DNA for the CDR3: TGTGCCAGCAGCCCTAGCCAGGGACAGGGGTATGAAAAACTGTTTTTT. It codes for CASSPSQGQGYEKLFF.

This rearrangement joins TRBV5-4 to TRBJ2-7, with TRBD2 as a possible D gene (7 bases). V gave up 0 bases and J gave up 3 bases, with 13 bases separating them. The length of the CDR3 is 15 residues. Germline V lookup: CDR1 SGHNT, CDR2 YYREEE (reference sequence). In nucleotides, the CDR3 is TGTGCCAGCAGCTTGGGGGGGGGCGACTACTACGAGCAGTACTTC. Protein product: CASSLGGGDYYEQYF. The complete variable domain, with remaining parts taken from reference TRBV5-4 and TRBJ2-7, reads ETGVTQSPTHLIKTRGQQVTLRCSSQSGHNTVSWYQQALGQGPQFIFQYYREEENGRGNFPPRFSGLQFPNYSSELNVNALELDDSALYLCASSLGGGDYYEQYFGPGTRLTVT.

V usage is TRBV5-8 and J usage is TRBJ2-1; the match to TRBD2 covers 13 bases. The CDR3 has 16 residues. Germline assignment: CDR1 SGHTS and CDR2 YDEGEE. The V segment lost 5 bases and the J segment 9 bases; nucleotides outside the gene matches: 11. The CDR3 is CASRHSTSGRWSEQFF. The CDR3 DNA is TGTGCCAGCAGACATTCGACTAGCGGGAGGTGGAGTGAGCAGTTCTTC.

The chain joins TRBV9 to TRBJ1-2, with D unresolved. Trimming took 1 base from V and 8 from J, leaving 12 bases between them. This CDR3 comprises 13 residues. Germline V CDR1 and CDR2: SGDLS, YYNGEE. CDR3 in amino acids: CASSVSQVGGYTF. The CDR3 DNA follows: TGTGCCAGCAGCGTAAGTCAGGTTGGGGGCTACACCTTC.

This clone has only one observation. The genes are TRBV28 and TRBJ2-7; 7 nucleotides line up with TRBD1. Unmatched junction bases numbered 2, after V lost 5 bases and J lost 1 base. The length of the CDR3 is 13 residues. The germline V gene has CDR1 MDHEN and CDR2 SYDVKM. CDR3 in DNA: TGTGCCAGCAGTGGACAGGAGTCCTACGAGCAGTACTTC. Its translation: CASSGQESYEQYF.

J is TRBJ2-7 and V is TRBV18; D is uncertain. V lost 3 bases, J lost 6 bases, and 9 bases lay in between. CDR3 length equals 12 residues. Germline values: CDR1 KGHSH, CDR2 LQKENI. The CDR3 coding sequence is TGTGCCAGCTCACCGAGCAGGCTCGAGCAGTACTTC. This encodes CASSPSRLEQYF. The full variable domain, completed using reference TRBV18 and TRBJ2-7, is NAGVMQNPRHLVRRRGQEARLRCSPMKGHSHVYWYRQLPEEGLKFMVYLQKENIIDESGMPKERFSAEFPKEGPSILRIQQVVRGDSAAYFCASSPSRLEQYFGPGTRLTVT.

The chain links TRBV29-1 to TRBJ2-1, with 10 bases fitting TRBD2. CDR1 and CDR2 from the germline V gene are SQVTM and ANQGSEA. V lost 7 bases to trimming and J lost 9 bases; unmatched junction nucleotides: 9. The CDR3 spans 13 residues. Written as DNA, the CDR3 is TGCAGCGCCGTTACCAGCGGGAGGGCTGAGCAGTTCTTC. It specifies CSAVTSGRAEQFF.

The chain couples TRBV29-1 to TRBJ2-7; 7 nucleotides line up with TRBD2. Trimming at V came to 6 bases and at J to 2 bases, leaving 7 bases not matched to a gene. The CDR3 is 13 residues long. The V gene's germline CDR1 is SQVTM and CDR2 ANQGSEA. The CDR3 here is CSVGSGVAYEQYF. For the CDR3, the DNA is TGCAGCGTGGGGAGCGGGGTGGCCTACGAGCAGTACTTC.

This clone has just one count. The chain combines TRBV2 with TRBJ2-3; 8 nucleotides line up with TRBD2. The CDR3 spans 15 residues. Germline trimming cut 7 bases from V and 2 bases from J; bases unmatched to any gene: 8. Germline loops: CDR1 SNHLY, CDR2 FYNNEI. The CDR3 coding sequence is TGTGCCAGCACCCAAGCTAGCGGGTACACAGATACGCAGTATTTT. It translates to CASTQASGYTDTQYF. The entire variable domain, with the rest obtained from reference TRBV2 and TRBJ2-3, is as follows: EPEVTQTPSHQVTQMGQEVILRCVPISNHLYFYWYRQILGQKVEFLVSFYNNEISEKSEIFDDQFSVERPDGSNFTLKIRSTKLEDSAMYFCASTQASGYTDTQYFGPGTRLTVL.

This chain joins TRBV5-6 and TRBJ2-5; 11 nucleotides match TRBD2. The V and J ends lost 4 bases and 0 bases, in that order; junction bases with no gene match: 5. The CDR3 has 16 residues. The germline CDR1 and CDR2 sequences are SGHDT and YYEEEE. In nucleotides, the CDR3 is TGTGCCAGCAGCGATACTAGCGGGGGTGACCAAGAGACCCAGTACTTC. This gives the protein CASSDTSGGDQETQYF.

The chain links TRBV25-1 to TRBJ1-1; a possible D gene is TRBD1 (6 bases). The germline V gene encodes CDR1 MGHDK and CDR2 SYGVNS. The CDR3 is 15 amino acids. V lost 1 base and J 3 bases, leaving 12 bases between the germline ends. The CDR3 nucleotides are TGTGCCAGCAGTGAATGGGGGCGCGGTGACACTGAAGCTTTCTTT. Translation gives CASSEWGRGDTEAFF.

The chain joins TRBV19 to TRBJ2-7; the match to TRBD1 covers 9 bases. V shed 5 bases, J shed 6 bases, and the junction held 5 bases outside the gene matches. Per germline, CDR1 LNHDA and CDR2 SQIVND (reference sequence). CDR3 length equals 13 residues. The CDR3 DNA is TGTGCCAGTAGTCTATCGACAGGGGGCGAGCAGTACTTC. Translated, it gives CASSLSTGGEQYF. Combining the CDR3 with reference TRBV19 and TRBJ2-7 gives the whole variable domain DGGITQSPKYLFRKEGQNVTLSCEQNLNHDAMYWYRQDPGQGLRLIYYSQIVNDFQKGDIAEGYSVSREKKESFPLTVTSAQKNPTAFYLCASSLSTGGEQYFGPGTRLTVT.

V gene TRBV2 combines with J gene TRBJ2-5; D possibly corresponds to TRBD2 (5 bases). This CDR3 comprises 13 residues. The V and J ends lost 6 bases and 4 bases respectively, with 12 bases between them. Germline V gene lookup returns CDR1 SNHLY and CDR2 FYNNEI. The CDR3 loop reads CASSVLAGETQYF. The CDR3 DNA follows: TGTGCCAGCAGCGTCCTCGCGGGAGAGACCCAGTACTTC.

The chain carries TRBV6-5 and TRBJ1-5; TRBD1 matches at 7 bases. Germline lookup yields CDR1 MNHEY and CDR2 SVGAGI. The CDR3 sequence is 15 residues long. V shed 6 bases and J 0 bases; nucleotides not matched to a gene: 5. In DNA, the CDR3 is TGTGCCAGCAGAACCAGACAGGGTAGCAATCAGCCCCAGCATTTT. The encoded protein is CASRTRQGSNQPQHF.

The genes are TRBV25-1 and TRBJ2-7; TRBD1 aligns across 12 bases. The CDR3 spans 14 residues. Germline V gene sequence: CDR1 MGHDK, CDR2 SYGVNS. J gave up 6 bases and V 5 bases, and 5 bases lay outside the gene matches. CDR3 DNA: TGTGCCAGCAGTACCCGGGACAGGGGGCGCGAGCAGTACTTC. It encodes CASSTRDRGREQYF.

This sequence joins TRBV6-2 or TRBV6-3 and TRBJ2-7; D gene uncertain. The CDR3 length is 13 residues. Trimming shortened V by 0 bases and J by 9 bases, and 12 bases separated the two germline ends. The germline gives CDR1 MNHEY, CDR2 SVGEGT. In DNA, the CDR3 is TGTGCCAGCAGTTACTCGAGGCTAGACGGGCAGTACTTC. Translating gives CASSYSRLDGQYF.

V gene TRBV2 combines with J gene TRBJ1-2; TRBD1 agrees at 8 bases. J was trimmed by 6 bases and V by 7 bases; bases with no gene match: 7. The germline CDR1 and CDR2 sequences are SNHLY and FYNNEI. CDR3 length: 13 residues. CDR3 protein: CASKVRGRNGYTF. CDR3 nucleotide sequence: TGTGCCAGCAAGGTCAGGGGGCGAAATGGCTACACCTTC.

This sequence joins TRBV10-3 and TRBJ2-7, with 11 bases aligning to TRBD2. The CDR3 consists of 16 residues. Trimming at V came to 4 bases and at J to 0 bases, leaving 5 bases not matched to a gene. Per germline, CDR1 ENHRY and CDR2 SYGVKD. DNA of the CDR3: TGTGCCATCAGTGGGCCCACTAGCGGGGGCTCCTACGAGCAGTACTTC. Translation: CAISGPTSGGSYEQYF.